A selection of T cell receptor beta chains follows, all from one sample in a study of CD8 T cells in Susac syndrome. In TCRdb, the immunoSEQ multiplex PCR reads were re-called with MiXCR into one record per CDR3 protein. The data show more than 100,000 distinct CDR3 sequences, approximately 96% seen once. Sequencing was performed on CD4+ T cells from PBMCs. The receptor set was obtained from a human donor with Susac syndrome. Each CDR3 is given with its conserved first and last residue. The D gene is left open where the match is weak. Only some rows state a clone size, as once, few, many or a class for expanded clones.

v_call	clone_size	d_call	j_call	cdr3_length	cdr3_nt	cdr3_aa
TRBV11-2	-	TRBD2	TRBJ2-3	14	TGTGCCAGCAGCTTGGGACTAGCTATGGGGACGCAGTATTTT	CASSLGLAMGTQYF
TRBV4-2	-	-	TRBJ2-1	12	TGTGCCAGCAGCCAAGTCTTCGGTGAGCAGTTCTTC	CASSQVFGEQFF
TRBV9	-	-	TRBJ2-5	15	TGTGCCAGCAGCGTAGGGACAGATCCGCGGGAGACCCAGTACTTC	CASSVGTDPRETQYF
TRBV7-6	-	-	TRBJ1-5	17	TGTGCCAGCAGCTTAGTAGTGGGGTATTCTAGCAATCAGCCCCAGCATTTT	CASSLVVGYSSNQPQHF
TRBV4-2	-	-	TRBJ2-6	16	TGTGCCAGCAGCCAAGAACTCAGCTCTGGGGCCAACGTCCTGACTTTC	CASSQELSSGANVLTF
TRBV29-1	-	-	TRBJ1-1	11	TGCAGCGTTGATCTGGCCACTGAAGCTTTCTTT	CSVDLATEAFF
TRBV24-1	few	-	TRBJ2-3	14	TGTGCCACCAGTGCGGGGTCGAGCACAGATACGCAGTATTTT	CATSAGSSTDTQYF
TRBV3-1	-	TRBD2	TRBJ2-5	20	TGTGCCAGCAGCCCGAGGGACCTAGGACTAGCGGGAGAGGCCGGCGAGACCCAGTACTTC	CASSPRDLGLAGEAGETQYF
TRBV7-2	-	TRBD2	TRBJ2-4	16	TGTGCCAGCAGCTTAGCGCACTCCAGCGGGAGCTACATTCAGTACTTC	CASSLAHSSGSYIQYF
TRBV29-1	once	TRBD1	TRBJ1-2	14	TGCAGCGTTGAAGAGAACAGGGGGACAGCGGGCTACACCTTC	CSVEENRGTAGYTF
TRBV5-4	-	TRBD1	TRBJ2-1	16	TGTGCCAGCAGCCGTGACAGGGCTATAGACTACAATGAGCAGTTCTTC	CASSRDRAIDYNEQFF
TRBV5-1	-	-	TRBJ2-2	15	TGCGCCAGCAGCTTGGTAGGAATCGGCACCGGGGAGCTGTTTTTT	CASSLVGIGTGELFF
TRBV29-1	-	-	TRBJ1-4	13	TGCAGCGCGCTCCGGGACGGTAATGAAAAACTGTTTTTT	CSALRDGNEKLFF
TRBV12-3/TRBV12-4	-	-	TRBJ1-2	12	TGTGCCAGCAGTTTACAGGGTAGGCGCTACACCTTC	CASSLQGRRYTF
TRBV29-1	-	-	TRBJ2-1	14	TGCAGCGTTGAAAGGACGGACTCCTACAATGAGCAGTTCTTC	CSVERTDSYNEQFF
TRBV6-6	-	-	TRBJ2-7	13	TGTGCCAGCACCCTATCTGTTGGGGGCGAGCAGTACTTC	CASTLSVGGEQYF
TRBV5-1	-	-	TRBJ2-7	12	TGCGCCAGCAGACAGGACCCCTACGAGCAGTACTTC	CASRQDPYEQYF
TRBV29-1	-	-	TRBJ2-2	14	TGCAGCGTTCAAGCGGTTCCGAACACCGGGGAGCTGTTTTTT	CSVQAVPNTGELFF
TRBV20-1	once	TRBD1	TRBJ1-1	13	TGCAGTGCTAGGGGACAGGTCGCCACTGAAGCTTTCTTT	CSARGQVATEAFF
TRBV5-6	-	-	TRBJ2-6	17	TGTGCCAGCAGCATCGGGATACAGGGCGGCGGGGCCAACGTCCTGACTTTC	CASSIGIQGGGANVLTF
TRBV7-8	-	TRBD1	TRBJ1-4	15	TGTGCCAGCAGTTCCTTAGGGGGCCCTAATGAAAAACTGTTTTTT	CASSSLGGPNEKLFF
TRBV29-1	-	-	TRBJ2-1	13	TGCAGCGTTGAGGAACAGGTATACAATGAGCAGTTCTTC	CSVEEQVYNEQFF
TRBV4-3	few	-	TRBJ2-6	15	TGCGCCAGCAGCCAAAGGGGCTCTGGGGCCAACGTCCTGACTTTC	CASSQRGSGANVLTF
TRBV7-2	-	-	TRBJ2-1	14	TGTGCCAGCAGCTTATTGGGTCGGGACAATGAGCAGTTCTTC	CASSLLGRDNEQFF
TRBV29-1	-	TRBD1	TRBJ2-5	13	TGCAGCGTTCGGGACAGGGGAAAAGAGACCCAGTACTTC	CSVRDRGKETQYF
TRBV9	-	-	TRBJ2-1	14	TGTGCCAGCAGCGTAGGGCTGGGATGGAATGAGCAGTTCTTC	CASSVGLGWNEQFF
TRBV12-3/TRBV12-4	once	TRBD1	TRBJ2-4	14	TGTGCCAGCAGTCTGACAGGGGCGATCGTCATTCAGTACTTC	CASSLTGAIVIQYF
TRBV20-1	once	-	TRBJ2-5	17	TGCAGTGCTAGAGATTGGGGCCCTCTAGCGACTCAAGAGACCCAGTACTTC	CSARDWGPLATQETQYF
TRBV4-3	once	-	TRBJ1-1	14	TGCGCCAGCAGCCAAGGGGGGCGCATCACTGAAGCTTTCTTT	CASSQGGRITEAFF
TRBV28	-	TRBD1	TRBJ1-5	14	TGTGCCAGCAGGTCCCCAGGGGGGGATCAGCCCCAGCATTTT	CASRSPGGDQPQHF
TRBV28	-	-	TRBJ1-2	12	TGTGCCAGCGGTCAACTTAACTATGGCTACACCTTC	CASGQLNYGYTF
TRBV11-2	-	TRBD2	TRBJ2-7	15	TGTGCCAGCAGCTTCGGGACTAGTGTAGCCTACGAGCAGTACTTC	CASSFGTSVAYEQYF
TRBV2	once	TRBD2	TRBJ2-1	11	TGTGCCAGCACTCCTGGGACTAGCGAGTTCTTC	CASTPGTSEFF
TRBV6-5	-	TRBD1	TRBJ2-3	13	TGTGCCAGCAGGACAGGGGCCCGGTATACGCAGTATTTT	CASRTGARYTQYF
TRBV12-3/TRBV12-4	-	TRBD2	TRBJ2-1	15	TGTGCCAGCAGCCTACCACTAGCGGGATACAATGAGCAGTTCTTC	CASSLPLAGYNEQFF
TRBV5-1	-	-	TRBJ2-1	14	TGCGCCAGCAGTTCGGGCGGGTACTACAATGAGCAGTTCTTC	CASSSGGYYNEQFF
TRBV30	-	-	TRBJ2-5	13	TGTGCCTGGAGTCCTTCCCGGGCGGAGACCCAGTACTTC	CAWSPSRAETQYF
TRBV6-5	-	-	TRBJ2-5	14	TGTGCCAGCAGTTACGGGGGGCCGCTGGAGACCCAGTACTTC	CASSYGGPLETQYF
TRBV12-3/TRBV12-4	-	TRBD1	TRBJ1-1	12	TGTGCCAGCAGTCAGGGGGTAGGGCAAGCTTTCTTT	CASSQGVGQAFF
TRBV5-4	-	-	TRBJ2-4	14	TGTGCCAGCAGCTTAGGCAGGAGTTTCAACATTCAGTACTTC	CASSLGRSFNIQYF